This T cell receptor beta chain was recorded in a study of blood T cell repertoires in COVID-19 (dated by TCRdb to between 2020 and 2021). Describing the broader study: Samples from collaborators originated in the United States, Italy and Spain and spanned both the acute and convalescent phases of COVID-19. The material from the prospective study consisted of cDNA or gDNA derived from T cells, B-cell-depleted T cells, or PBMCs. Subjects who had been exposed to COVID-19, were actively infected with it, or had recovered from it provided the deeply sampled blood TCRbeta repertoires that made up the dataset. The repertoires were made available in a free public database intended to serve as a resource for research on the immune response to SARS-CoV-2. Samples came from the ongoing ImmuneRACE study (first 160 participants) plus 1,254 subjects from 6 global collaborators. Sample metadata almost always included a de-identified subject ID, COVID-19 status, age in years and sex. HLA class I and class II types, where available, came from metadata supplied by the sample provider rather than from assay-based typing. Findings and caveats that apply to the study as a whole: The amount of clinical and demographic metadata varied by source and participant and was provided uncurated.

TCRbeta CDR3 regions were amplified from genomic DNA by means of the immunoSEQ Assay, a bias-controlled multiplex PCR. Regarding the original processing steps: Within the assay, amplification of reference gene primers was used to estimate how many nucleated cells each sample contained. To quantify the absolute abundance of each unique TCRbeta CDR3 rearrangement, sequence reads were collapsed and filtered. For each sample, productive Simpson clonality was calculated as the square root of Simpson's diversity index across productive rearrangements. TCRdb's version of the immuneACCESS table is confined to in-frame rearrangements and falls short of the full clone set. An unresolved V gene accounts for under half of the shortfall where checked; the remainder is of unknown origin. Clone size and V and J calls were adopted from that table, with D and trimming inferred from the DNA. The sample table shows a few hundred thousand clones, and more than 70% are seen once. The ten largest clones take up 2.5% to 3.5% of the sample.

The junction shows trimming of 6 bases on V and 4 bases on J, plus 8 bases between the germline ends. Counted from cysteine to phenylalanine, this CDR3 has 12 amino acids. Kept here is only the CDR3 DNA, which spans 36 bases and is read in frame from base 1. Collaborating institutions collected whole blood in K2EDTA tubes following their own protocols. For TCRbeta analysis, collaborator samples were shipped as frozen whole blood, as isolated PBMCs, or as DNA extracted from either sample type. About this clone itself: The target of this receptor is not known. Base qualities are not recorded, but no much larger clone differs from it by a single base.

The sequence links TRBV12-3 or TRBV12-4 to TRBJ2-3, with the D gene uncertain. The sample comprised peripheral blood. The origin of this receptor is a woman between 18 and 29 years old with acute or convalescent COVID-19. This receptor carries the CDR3 CASSPNSDTQYF. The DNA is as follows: TGTGCCAGCAGCCCTAATTCAGATACGCAGTATTTT.